This T cell receptor (beta chain) appears in the sequencing data of a study of PD-1 blockade in classical Hodgkin lymphoma (dated by TCRdb to about 2020). In the study overall: Nivolumab dosing was 3 mg/kg intravenously every 2 weeks, continuing until either disease progression or unacceptable toxicity. The study used TCR beta sequencing and CyTOF to define a peripheral blood immune signature of response to PD-1 blockade in classical Hodgkin lymphoma.

Regarding this clone: Its antigen specificity is not known. No clone much larger than this one lies a single base away; base qualities are absent.

From its cysteine to its phenylalanine, the CDR3 spans 17 amino acids. This entry keeps only the CDR3 DNA: 51 bases, framed from base 1. For CDR1 and CDR2, the germline V gene lists SGHNT and YENEEA. V ends up 0 bases short and J 1 base short, with an unmatched junction base count of 1. The sample's time point label, decoded: cycle 1 day 1 (C1D1), immediately before nivolumab initiation. Relapse after autologous stem cell transplantation had occurred in all trial patients, and cohorts A, B and C were distinguished by prior brentuximab vedotin exposure. The trial cohort included fewer than 60 patients with relapsed/refractory classical Hodgkin lymphoma, and each patient had a best overall response of complete response, partial response or progressive disease. Trial patients were treated with single-agent nivolumab in the multi-cohort phase II CheckMate 205 trial. Best overall response was determined by an independent review committee according to the 2007 International Working Group response criteria. Trial PBMCs were collected just before the start of nivolumab (C1D1) and during therapy at cycle 2 day 1 and cycle 4 day 1. Peripheral blood was collected in 8 mL Vacutainer Cell Preparation Tubes, from which PBMCs were isolated by centrifugation and then cryopreserved.

The Qiagen DNeasy kit was used to extract genomic DNA both from unsorted PBMCs and from the negatively selected CD4+ and CD8+ fractions. TCR beta CDR3 regions were subjected to amplification by immunoSEQ multiplex PCR with primers that anneal to V and J segments. Amplification bias was minimized using a synthetic immune receptor repertoire, and residual bias was removed computationally after sequencing. Processing in the source paper ran as follows. Repertoire diversity was quantified as the Shannon entropy index using custom Python scripts. The unsorted, CD4+ and CD8+ repertoires were each analyzed separately, with the exception of combined analyses, where CD4+ and CD8+ sequences were merged in silico. Clonal expansion was defined as at least a 2-fold frequency increase after treatment relative to C1D1, with a pseudocount of 0.5 for undetected baseline clones. Clones with 0 or 1 copy at C1D1 were defined as singleton clones, while clones with 2 or more copies were defined as non-singleton clones. Clones expanded in unsorted samples were assigned a CD4+, CD8+ or unknown annotation through matching of protein sequences in sorted samples from the same patient. Wilcoxon tests were applied to paired samples to test diversity changes from C1D1 to C4D1. TCRdb limited this immuneACCESS table to in-frame rearrangements with V and J called. A share of clones is missing; checked studies link under half to unresolved V genes, and the rest is unexplained. V, J and clone size reflect that table, while D and trimming were determined from the DNA. A total of 45,000 or so clones appear in this sample, around 66% of them only once. The ten largest clones add up to more than 9.5% of the sample.

General study outcomes and caveats: Among trial patients, those achieving complete response had baseline diversity similar to that of newly diagnosed patients, while diversity was significantly lower in partial responders and progressors. A significant rise by C4D1 was seen in CD4+ but not CD8+ TCR diversity (p=0.0027 vs p=0.16), with the rise being most apparent in complete responders (p=0.02). Baseline TCR diversity was reported to be lower in newly diagnosed patients than in healthy donors, and even lower in relapsed/refractory patients. The study covered only a single clinical trial cohort, and the causes of the repertoire differences, possibly disease activity or prior therapy, were still not defined. Patients starting nivolumab less than 1 year after ASCT had lower diversity and were excluded from later analyses to avoid confounding by immune reconstitution.

This TCR was sampled from a human donor with classical Hodgkin lymphoma. The specimen was peripheral blood mononuclear cells (PBMCs), collected at baseline. The chain couples TRBV11-3 to TRBJ2-5; 14 bases in the middle match TRBD2. The CDR3 corresponds to CASSLEGTSGGQETQYF. The bases read TGTGCCAGCAGCTTAGAAGGGACTAGCGGGGGCCAAGAGACCCAGTACTTC. Outside the CDR3, residues come from the reference TRBV11-3 and TRBJ2-5 proteins, so the full variable domain is: EAGVVQSPRYKIIEKKQPVAFWCNPISGHNTLYWYLQNLGQGPELLIRYENEEAVDDSQLPKDRFSAERLKGVDSTLKIQPAELGDSAVYLCASSLEGTSGGQETQYFGPGTRLLVL.